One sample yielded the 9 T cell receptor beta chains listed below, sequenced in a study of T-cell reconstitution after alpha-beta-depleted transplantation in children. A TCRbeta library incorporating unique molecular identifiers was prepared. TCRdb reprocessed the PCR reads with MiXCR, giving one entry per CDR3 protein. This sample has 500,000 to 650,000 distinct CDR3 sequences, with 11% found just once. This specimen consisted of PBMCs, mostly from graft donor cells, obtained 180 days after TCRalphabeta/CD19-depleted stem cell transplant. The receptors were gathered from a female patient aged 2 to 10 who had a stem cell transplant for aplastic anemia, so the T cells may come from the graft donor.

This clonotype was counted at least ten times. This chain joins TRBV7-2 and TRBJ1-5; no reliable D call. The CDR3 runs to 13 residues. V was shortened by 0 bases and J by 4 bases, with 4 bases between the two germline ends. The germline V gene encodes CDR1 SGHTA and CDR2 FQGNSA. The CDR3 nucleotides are TGTGCCAGCAGCTTAGCGTCGAATCAGCCCCAGCATTTT. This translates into CASSLASNQPQHF.

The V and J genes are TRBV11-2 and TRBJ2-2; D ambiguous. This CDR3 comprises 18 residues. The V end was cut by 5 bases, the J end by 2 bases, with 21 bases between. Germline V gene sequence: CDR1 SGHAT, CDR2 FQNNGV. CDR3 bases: TGTGCCAGCAGCCCAAGGGAATTGGACCGCTCAAACACCGGGGAGCTGTTTTTT. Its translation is CASSPRELDRSNTGELFF.

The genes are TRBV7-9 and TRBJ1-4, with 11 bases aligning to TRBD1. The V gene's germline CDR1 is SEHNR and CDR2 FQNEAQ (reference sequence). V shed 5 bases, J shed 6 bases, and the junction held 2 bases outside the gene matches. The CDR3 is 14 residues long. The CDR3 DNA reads TGTGCCAGCAGCCCGGGACAGGGGGATGAAAAACTGTTTTTT. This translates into CASSPGQGDEKLFF.

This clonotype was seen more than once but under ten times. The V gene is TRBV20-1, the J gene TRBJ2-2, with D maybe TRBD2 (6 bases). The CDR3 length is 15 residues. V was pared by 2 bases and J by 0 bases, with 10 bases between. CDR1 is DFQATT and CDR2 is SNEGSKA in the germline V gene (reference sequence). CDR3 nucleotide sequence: TGCAGTGCTAGATTCGGGACTCCGAACACCGGGGAGCTGTTTTTT. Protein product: CSARFGTPNTGELFF.

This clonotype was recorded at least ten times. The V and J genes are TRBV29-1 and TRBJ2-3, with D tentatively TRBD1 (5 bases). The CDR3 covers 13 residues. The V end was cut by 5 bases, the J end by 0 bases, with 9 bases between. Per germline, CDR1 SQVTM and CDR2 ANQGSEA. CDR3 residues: CSVTTASTDTQYF. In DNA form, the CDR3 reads TGCAGCGTTACGACAGCTAGCACAGATACGCAGTATTTT.

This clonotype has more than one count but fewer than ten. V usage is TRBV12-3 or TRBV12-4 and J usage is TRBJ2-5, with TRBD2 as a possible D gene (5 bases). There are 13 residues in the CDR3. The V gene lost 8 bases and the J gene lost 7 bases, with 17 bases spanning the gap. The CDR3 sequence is CASGLSRVGTQYF. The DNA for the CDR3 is TGTGCCAGCGGACTTTCGAGGGTCGGGACCCAGTACTTC.

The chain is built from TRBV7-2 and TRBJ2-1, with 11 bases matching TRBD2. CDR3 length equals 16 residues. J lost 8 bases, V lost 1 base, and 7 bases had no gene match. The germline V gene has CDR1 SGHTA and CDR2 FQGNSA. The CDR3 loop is CASSLGLLAGGDEQFF. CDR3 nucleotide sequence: TGTGCCAGCAGCTTAGGGTTGCTAGCGGGGGGAGATGAGCAGTTCTTC.

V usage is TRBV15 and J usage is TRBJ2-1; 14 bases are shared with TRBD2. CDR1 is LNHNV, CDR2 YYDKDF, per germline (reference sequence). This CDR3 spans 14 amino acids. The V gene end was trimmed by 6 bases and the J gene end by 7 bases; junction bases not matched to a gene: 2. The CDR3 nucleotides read TGTGCCACCAGAGGGACTAGCGGGAGAAATGAGCAGTTCTTC. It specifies CATRGTSGRNEQFF.

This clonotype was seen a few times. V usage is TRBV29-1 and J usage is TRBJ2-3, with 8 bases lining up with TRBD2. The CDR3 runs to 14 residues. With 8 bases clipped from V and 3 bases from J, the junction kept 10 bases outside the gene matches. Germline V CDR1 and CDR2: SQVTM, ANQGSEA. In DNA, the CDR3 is TGCAGCCTAAAAATACTAGCGGTTACAGATACGCAGTATTTT. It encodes CSLKILAVTDTQYF.